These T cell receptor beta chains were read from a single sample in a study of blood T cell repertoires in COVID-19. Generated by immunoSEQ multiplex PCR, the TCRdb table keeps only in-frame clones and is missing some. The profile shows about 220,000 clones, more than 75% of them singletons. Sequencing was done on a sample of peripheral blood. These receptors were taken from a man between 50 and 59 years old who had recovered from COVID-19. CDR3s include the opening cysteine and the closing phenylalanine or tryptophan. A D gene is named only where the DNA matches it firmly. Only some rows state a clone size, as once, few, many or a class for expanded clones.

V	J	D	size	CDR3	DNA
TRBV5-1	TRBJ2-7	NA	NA	CASSLAPPGRGYEQYF	TGCGCCAGCAGCTTGGCCCCTCCCGGGAGAGGGTACGAGCAGTACTTC
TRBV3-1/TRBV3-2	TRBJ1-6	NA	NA	CASSQEGQNYNSPLHF	TGTGCCAGCAGCCAAGAAGGACAGAACTATAATTCACCCCTCCACTTT
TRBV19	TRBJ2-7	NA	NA	CASSPGLPEDEQYF	TGTGCCAGTTCTCCGGGACTCCCCGAGGACGAGCAGTACTTC
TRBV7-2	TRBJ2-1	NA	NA	CASSFQRDNEQFF	TGTGCCAGCAGCTTTCAGCGGGACAATGAGCAGTTCTTC
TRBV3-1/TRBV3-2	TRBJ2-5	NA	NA	CASSQYGSGETQYF	TGTGCCAGCAGCCAATACGGGAGTGGGGAGACCCAGTACTTC
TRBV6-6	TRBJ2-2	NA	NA	CASTQTVITGELFF	TGTGCCAGCACTCAGACAGTCATCACCGGGGAGCTGTTTTTT
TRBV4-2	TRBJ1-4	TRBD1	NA	CASSQDGQALNEKLFF	TGTGCCAGCAGCCAAGATGGACAGGCGCTTAATGAAAAACTGTTTTTT
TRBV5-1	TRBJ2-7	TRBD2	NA	CASSLAPSGRGYEQYF	TGCGCCAGCAGCTTGGCTCCTAGCGGGAGAGGCTACGAGCAGTACTTC
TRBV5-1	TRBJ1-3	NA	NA	CASRPGTRENTIYF	TGCGCCAGCAGGCCCGGGACAAGAGAAAACACCATATATTTT
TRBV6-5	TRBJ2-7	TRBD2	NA	CASSYPGGSREQYF	TGTGCCAGCAGTTACCCGGGGGGGTCGAGGGAGCAGTACTTC
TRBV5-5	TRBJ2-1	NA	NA	CASSLAGDNYNEQFF	TGTGCCAGCAGCTTGGCAGGGGACAATTACAATGAGCAGTTCTTC
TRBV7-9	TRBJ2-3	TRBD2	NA	CASSLSLLAGGRTDTQYF	TGTGCCAGCAGCTTAAGCCTACTAGCGGGAGGGAGAACAGATACGCAGTATTTT
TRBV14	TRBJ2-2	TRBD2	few	CASSRLSKLEGLAGHTGELFF	TGTGCCAGCAGCCGGCTATCGAAGCTTGAGGGACTAGCGGGACACACCGGGGAGCTGTTTTTT
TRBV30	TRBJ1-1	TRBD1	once	CAWSRQGGYTEAFF	TGTGCCTGGAGTAGACAGGGGGGATACACTGAAGCTTTCTTT
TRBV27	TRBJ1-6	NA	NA	CASSTPTEWNSPLHF	TGTGCCAGCAGTACCCCGACAGAATGGAATTCACCCCTCCACTTT
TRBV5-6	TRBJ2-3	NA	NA	CASSLEGSGRNTQYF	TGTGCCAGCAGCTTGGAGGGTAGCGGTAGAAATACGCAGTATTTT
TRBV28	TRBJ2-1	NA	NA	CASRYRVSHEQFF	TGTGCCAGCAGATACAGGGTCTCCCATGAGCAGTTCTTC
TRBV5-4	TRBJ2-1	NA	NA	CASSQPDYPPYNEQFF	TGTGCCAGCAGCCAGCCTGACTACCCCCCCTACAATGAGCAGTTCTTC
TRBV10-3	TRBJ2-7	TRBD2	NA	CAISEREDLEQYF	TGTGCCATCAGTGAGCGGGAGGACCTCGAGCAGTACTTC
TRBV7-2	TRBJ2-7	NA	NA	CASSLPGVRYEQYF	TGTGCCAGCAGCTTACCGGGAGTACGCTACGAGCAGTACTTC
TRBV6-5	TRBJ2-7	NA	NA	CASCSGVRTIHEQYF	TGTGCCAGCTGTTCAGGGGTTCGAACTATTCACGAGCAGTACTTC
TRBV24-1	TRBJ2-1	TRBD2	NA	CATSDLGAGTSGYNEQFF	TGTGCCACCAGTGATTTGGGCGCCGGGACTAGCGGATACAATGAGCAGTTCTTC
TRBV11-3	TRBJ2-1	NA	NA	CASSLSPSTEQFF	TGTGCCAGCAGCTTATCTCCGAGTACTGAGCAGTTCTTC
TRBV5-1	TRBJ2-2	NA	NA	CASSLEGQNTGELFF	TGCGCCAGCAGCTTGGAGGGACAGAACACCGGGGAGCTGTTTTTT
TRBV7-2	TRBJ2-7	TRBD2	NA	CASSFAGGLYEQYF	TGTGCCAGCAGCTTTGCGGGGGGCCTCTACGAGCAGTACTTC
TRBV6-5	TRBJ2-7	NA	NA	CASSYSSGEPRNEQYF	TGTGCCAGCAGTTACTCGAGTGGGGAGCCTAGGAACGAGCAGTACTTC
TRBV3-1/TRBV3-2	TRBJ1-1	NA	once	CASSPRAMNTEAFF	TGTGCCAGCAGCCCGCGAGCCATGAACACTGAAGCTTTCTTT
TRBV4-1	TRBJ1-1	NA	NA	CASSRTGPGTEAFF	TGCGCCAGCAGCCGTACAGGCCCGGGCACTGAAGCTTTCTTT
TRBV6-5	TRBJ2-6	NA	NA	CASSSTPGANVLTF	TGTGCCAGCAGCTCTACCCCCGGGGCCAACGTCCTGACTTTC
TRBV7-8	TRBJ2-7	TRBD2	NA	CASSLDGIAGDRYEQYF	TGTGCCAGCAGCTTAGATGGAATAGCGGGGGACCGTTACGAGCAGTACTTC
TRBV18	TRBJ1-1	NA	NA	CATSVLEDTEAFF	TGTGCCACCTCCGTTTTGGAGGACACTGAAGCTTTCTTT